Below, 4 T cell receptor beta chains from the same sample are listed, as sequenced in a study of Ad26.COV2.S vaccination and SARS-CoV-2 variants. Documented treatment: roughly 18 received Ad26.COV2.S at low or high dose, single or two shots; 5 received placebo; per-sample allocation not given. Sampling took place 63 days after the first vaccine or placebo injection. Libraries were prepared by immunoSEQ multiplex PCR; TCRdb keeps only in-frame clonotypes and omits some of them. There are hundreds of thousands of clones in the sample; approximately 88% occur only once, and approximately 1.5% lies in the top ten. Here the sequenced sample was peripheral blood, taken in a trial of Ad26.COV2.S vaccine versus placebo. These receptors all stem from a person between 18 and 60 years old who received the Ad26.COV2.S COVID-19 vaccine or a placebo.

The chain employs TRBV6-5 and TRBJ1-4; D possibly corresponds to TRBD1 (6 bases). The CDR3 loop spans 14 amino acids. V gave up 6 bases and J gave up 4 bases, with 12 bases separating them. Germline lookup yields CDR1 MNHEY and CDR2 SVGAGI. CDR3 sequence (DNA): TGTGCCAGCAGCCCGGACAGCTATAATGAAAAACTGTTTTTT. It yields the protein CASSPDSYNEKLFF.

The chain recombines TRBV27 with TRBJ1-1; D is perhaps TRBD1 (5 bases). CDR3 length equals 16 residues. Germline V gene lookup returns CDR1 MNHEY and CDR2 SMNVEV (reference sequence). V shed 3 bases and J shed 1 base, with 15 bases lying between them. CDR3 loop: CASSLGPDPRNTEAFF. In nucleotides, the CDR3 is TGTGCCAGCAGTTTGGGACCGGACCCCCGGAACACTGAAGCTTTCTTT.

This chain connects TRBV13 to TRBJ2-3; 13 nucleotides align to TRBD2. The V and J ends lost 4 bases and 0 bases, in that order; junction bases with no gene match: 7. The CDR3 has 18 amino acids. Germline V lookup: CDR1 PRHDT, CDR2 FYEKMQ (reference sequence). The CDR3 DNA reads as TGTGCCAGCAGCTCGCCGACTAGCGGGAGGCCTAGCACAGATACGCAGTATTTT. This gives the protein CASSSPTSGRPSTDTQYF.

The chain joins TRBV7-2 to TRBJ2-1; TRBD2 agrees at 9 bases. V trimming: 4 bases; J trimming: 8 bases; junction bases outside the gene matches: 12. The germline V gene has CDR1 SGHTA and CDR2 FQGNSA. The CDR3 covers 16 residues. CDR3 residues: CASSSGRAGGTDEQFF. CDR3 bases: TGTGCCAGCAGCTCCGGTAGGGCGGGGGGGACGGATGAGCAGTTCTTC.